This entry lists 10 T cell receptor beta chains sequenced from one sample in a study of cytomegalovirus exposure and HLA in healthy donors. The study ran its PCR with 60 Vbeta and 13 Jbeta primers. TCRdb keeps only in-frame clones here, not all; method: immunoSEQ multiplex PCR. The sample has about 160,000 clones; about 75% are singletons. The sequenced sample was PBMCs. These receptors were taken from a woman in her forties or fifties in good health and CMV-seropositive.

The rearrangement uses TRBV5-4 and TRBJ2-1, with 10 bases fitting TRBD2. The junction had 5 bases not matched to a gene; V was cut back by 2 bases and J by 0 bases. The CDR3 length is 17 residues. The germline gives CDR1 SGHNT, CDR2 YYREEE (reference sequence). The CDR3 region is CASSLRKRGGSYNEQFF. For the CDR3, the DNA is TGTGCCAGCAGCTTACGAAAGCGGGGGGGCTCCTACAATGAGCAGTTCTTC.

The chain carries TRBV19 and TRBJ1-5, with TRBD1 identical over 10 bases. Trimming cost V 7 bases and J 4 bases; bases outside gene matches: 10. Germline V gene sequence: CDR1 LNHDA, CDR2 SQIVND (reference sequence). The CDR3 is 16 amino acids. The CDR3 nucleotides read TGTGCCAGTATGACCGGGACAGGGGTCCTTAATCAGCCCCAGCATTTT. Translated, it gives CASMTGTGVLNQPQHF.

The chain carries TRBV7-2 and TRBJ1-2; perhaps TRBD1 as D (6 bases). Germline CDR1 SGHTA, CDR2 FQGNSA. The V end was cut by 2 bases, the J end by 5 bases, with 12 bases between. The CDR3 is made up of 14 amino acids. CDR3 nucleotide sequence: TGTGCCAGCAGCTTATTGCAGGGGATGTATGGCTACACCTTC. It translates to CASSLLQGMYGYTF.

The chain couples TRBV11-3 to TRBJ1-1; no firm D call. Germline V lookup: CDR1 SGHNT, CDR2 YENEEA. V gave up 6 bases and J gave up 1 base, with 9 bases separating them. The CDR3 length is 13 residues. CDR3 in amino acids: CASSSRGNTEAFF. CDR3 DNA: TGTGCCAGCAGTTCCCGGGGGAACACTGAAGCTTTCTTT.

The rearrangement uses TRBV7-9 and TRBJ2-3; 9 bases are a match to TRBD2. V lost 4 bases, J lost 3 bases, and 14 bases stayed unmatched. Looked up from germline, CDR1 is SEHNR and CDR2 is FQNEAQ (reference sequence). The CDR3 spans 18 residues. The DNA of the CDR3 is TGTGCCAGCAGCTCCTATGGGTTTGGCGGGGGGGAGACAGATACGCAGTATTTT. It yields the protein CASSSYGFGGGETDTQYF. Based on the CDR3 plus reference TRBV7-9 and TRBJ2-3, the full variable domain is DTGVSQNPRHKITKRGQNVTFRCDPISEHNRLYWYRQTLGQGPEFLTYFQNEAQLEKSRLLSDRFSAERPKGSFSTLEIQRTEQGDSAMYLCASSSYGFGGGETDTQYFGPGTRLTVL.

The V call is TRBV9, the J call TRBJ1-1, with D possibly matching TRBD1 (5 bases). Deletions cut 4 bases from V and 5 bases from J, with 15 bases between. The germline V gene encodes CDR1 SGDLS and CDR2 YYNGEE. CDR3 size: 14 residues. This chain's CDR3 is CASSSQAGRTEAFF. In DNA, the CDR3 is TGTGCCAGCAGCTCCCAGGCGGGGCGGACTGAAGCTTTCTTT. Full variable domain (missing parts from reference TRBV9 and TRBJ1-1): DSGVTQTPKHLITATGQRVTLRCSPRSGDLSVYWYQQSLDQGLQFLIQYYNGEERAKGNILERFSAQQFPDLHSELNLSSLELGDSALYFCASSSQAGRTEAFFGQGTRLTVV.

This chain joins TRBV7-8 and TRBJ1-1; perhaps TRBD1 as D (5 bases). Trimming removed 5 bases at V and 5 bases at J, with 18 bases between. The germline V gene encodes CDR1 SGHVS and CDR2 FQNEAQ. The CDR3 is 15 residues long. CDR3 sequence (DNA): TGTGCCAGCAGCCCCCCGGCAGGGTGGAATACTGAAGCTTTCTTT. This translates into CASSPPAGWNTEAFF.

Worth noting for this clone: This specimen includes other DNA sequences encoding the same CDR3. V is TRBV5-1 and J is TRBJ2-7; the D gene is possibly TRBD2 (6 bases). Germline-derived CDR1 and CDR2 are SGHRS and YFSETQ. The length of the CDR3 is 15 residues. V lost 8 bases and J 5 bases, leaving 23 bases between the germline ends. The CDR3: CASYFTPAREDEQYF. The CDR3 nucleotides are TGCGCCAGTTATTTTACTCCCGCCAGGGAGGACGAGCAGTACTTC.

This clone was observed a handful of times. The chain uses TRBV29-1 and TRBJ2-3; the match to TRBD2 covers 7 bases. Germline V lookup: CDR1 SQVTM, CDR2 ANQGSEA. J gave up 2 bases and V 7 bases, and 15 bases lay outside the gene matches. The length of the CDR3 is 16 residues. The CDR3 here is CSALGGASGSTDTQYF. The CDR3 DNA follows: TGCAGCGCCCTCGGAGGGGCTAGCGGATCCACAGATACGCAGTATTTT.

This chain uses TRBV9 with TRBJ2-3; D unclear. This CDR3 is built from 14 residues. The germline CDR1 and CDR2 sequences are SGDLS and YYNGEE. Between the trimmed V and J ends, which lost 0 bases and 4 bases, there was a span of 9 bases. CDR3 residues: CASSVATRADTQYF. DNA for the CDR3: TGTGCCAGCAGCGTAGCTACCCGGGCAGATACGCAGTATTTT.